This T cell receptor (beta chain) came from a study of neurological immune-mediated disorders. Unsorted libraries were generated from 2 million PBMCs held at -80 degrees C. TCRdb passed the 5' RACE reads through MiXCR, listing each CDR3 protein once. Altogether under 80,000 distinct CDR3 sequences are present, 3.9% being singletons, with the ten largest covering 1% to 1.5%. The V gene's germline CDR1 is SGHVS and CDR2 FQNEAQ. The ends were cut back, 5 bases at V and 3 bases at J, with 13 bases in the middle. CDR3 length: 14 residues. This clonotype came up many times. Its antigen is not identified. General study points: No sharing of CDR3 amino acid sequences was observed among expanded clones across subjects, suggesting private repertoires in all groups. Levels of TCR clonal expansion peaked in HTLV-1-associated myelopathy and reached their lowest in multiple sclerosis, under those of healthy controls.

This chain joins TRBV7-8 and TRBJ1-2; D is uncertain. The TCR comes from a man aged 25 to 45 with multiple sclerosis. Sequenced material: PBMCs. The CDR3 coding sequence is TGTGCCAGCAGCAGAACCGGGCGCGACTATGGCTACACCTTC. It yields the protein CASSRTGRDYGYTF.